One and the same sample provided the 32 T cell receptor beta chains below, sequenced in a study of metastatic and nonmetastatic thyroid tumors (dated by TCRdb to 2020 to 2022). No patient had received any treatment before thyroid surgery. Libraries were prepared through PCR. The instrument given in TCRdb is Illumina HiSeq 4000. Clones were called with MiXCR by TCRdb after fastp trimmed the public reads at Q25, and only in-frame beta chains were retained. Recorded for this sample are 35,000 to 50,000 clones; less than 20% of them occurred a single time. Of the sample, 9.9% falls within the top ten clones. Sequenced material: tumor tissue. The receptors originated from a female donor with papillary thyroid cancer or a benign thyroid nodule (not recorded which). Some clones in this sample may be carry-over from other donors' samples.

This clone was counted at least ten times. An end of the junction differs from the germline gene, which may be a read error. J is TRBJ2-1 and V is TRBV12-3 or TRBV12-4, with TRBD2 identical over 10 bases. The CDR3 has 14 amino acids. In nucleotides, the CDR3 is TGTGCCAGCAGTCTAGCGGGAGTCCTCAATGAGCAGTTCTTC. It encodes CASSLAGVLNEQFF.

In this sample, this clone turned up a few times. The chain combines TRBV19 with TRBJ2-2, with TRBD1 matching 7 bases. Trimming cost V 3 bases and J 3 bases; bases outside gene matches: 4. The CDR3 is 15 residues long. The germline CDR1 and CDR2 sequences are LNHDA and SQIVND (reference sequence). This chain's CDR3 is CASSILGTDTGELFF. The CDR3, as DNA: TGTGCCAGTAGTATCTTAGGGACAGACACCGGGGAGCTGTTTTTT.

This clone appeared many times. Germline and junction disagree at one end, which may indicate a read error. V is TRBV19 and J is TRBJ1-3, with D possibly being TRBD1 (6 bases). Germline V CDR1 and CDR2: LNHDA, SQIVND (reference sequence). The CDR3 covers 14 residues. The CDR3 reads CTSSTQGSGNTIYF. In DNA, the CDR3 is TGTACCAGTAGTACACAGGGATCTGGAAACACCATATATTTT.

Note on this clone: A read error may produce the germline difference seen at one junction end. The V call is TRBV12-3 or TRBV12-4, the J call TRBJ2-3; TRBD2 matches at 8 bases. This CDR3 spans 16 amino acids. For the CDR3, the DNA is TGTGCCAGCAGCCAAGAGATAGCGGGAATCACAGATACGAAGTATTTT. Translating gives CASSQEIAGITDTKYF.

This clone rates as medium-sized. The chain employs TRBV28 and TRBJ2-7; D possibly corresponds to TRBD1 (5 bases). The CDR3 runs to 17 residues. CDR1 is MDHEN and CDR2 is SYDVKM in the germline V gene. V lost 6 bases, J lost 2 bases, and 23 bases lay in between. The CDR3 reads CASRSSLSGAGTYEQYF. CDR3 in DNA: TGTGCCAGCAGAAGTTCCCTATCCGGCGCAGGGACCTACGAGCAGTACTTC. Variable domain in full (rest from reference TRBV28 and TRBJ2-7): DVKVTQSSRYLVKRTGEKVFLECVQDMDHENMFWYRQDPGLGLRLIYFSYDVKMKEKGDIPEGYSVSREKKERFSLILESASTNQTSMYLCASRSSLSGAGTYEQYFGPGTRLTVT.

The table lists this clone with a count of one. A much larger clone differs by one base, so this may be a read error. The DNA for the CDR3 is TGTGCCATCAGAAAGGGTTACACCGGGGAGCTGTTTTTT. Amino acid sequence: CAIRKGYTGELFF. J is TRBJ2-2 and V is TRBV9; no clear D gene. The CDR3 is made up of 13 amino acids. Trimming took off 9 bases at V and 3 bases at J, with 12 bases between the two ends. Germline lookup yields CDR1 SGDLS and CDR2 YYNGEE. Full variable domain (remainder filled in from reference TRBV9 and TRBJ2-2): DSGVTQTPKHLITATGQRVTLRCSPRSGDLSVYWYQQSLDQGLQFLIQYYNGEERAKGNILERFSAQQFPDLHSELNLSSLELGDSALYFCAIRKGYTGELFFGEGSRLTVL.

In regard to this clone: It is unclear where the CDR3 begins or ends on the DNA, so no DNA is shown, and the CDR3 is as TCRdb lists it. The V gene is TRBV9, the J gene TRBJ1-3. Germline-derived CDR1 and CDR2 are SGDLS and YYNGEE. The CDR3 contains 12 residues when both ends are counted. CDR3 protein: CASSVADGTTYF.

This clone was detected many times. The CDR3 carries no conserved terminal phenylalanine or tryptophan, so it likely arises from a read error. The limits of the CDR3 on the DNA are not certain, so only TCRdb's listed CDR3 is given. The chain joins TRBV6-2 or TRBV6-3 to TRBJ2-3; the DNA was not compared with TRBD1, the D call given in the table. Inclusive of both ends, the CDR3 amounts to 14 amino acids. Germline CDR1 is MNHEY and CDR2 is SVGEGT. The CDR3 sequence is CASSYRDRGGIEYL.

This clone showed up many times. The chain carries TRBV20-1 and TRBJ1-2; D perhaps matches TRBD1 (5 bases). Germline assignment: CDR1 DFQATT and CDR2 SNEGSKA (reference sequence). The germline V and J ends were trimmed by 5 bases and 3 bases, with 10 bases remaining between them. CDR3 length: 12 amino acids. DNA for the CDR3: TGCAGTGCTGTAGACAGTCACTATGGCTACACCTTC. It translates to CSAVDSHYGYTF.

Note on this clone: A much bigger clone sits one base away, suggesting this may be a read error. The J gene is TRBJ1-1, the V gene TRBV18; D is unresolved. The CDR3 runs 12 residues. V lost 4 bases and J lost 8, with 11 bases in between. Per germline, CDR1 KGHSH and CDR2 LQKENI. The CDR3 loop reads CASSLRQSEAFF. The CDR3 DNA follows: TGTGCCAGCTCACTCAGACAAAGCGAAGCTTTCTTT.

This clone has a handful of counts. V is TRBV9 and J is TRBJ1-1; D possibly corresponds to TRBD1 (6 bases). The CDR3 contains 16 residues. Germline CDR1 SGDLS, CDR2 YYNGEE. Deletions cut 4 bases from V and 4 bases from J, with 20 bases between. The CDR3 loop is CASSPQSGVEGTEAFF. CDR3 nucleotide sequence: TGTGCCAGCAGCCCACAATCAGGGGTGGAGGGCACTGAAGCTTTCTTT.

This clone was seen at least ten times. V is TRBV19 and J is TRBJ1-6, with a weak D call TRBD1 (6 bases). CDR3 length equals 14 residues. Per the germline V gene, CDR1 is LNHDA and CDR2 is SQIVND (reference sequence). Trimming cost V 9 bases and J 7 bases, with 16 bases left between them. The CDR3 bases are TGTGCCAGCAGTTTTACAGGGAGCAATTCACCCCTCCACTTT. This translates into CASSFTGSNSPLHF. Full variable domain (remainder filled in from reference TRBV19 and TRBJ1-6): DGGITQSPKYLFRKEGQNVTLSCEQNLNHDAMYWYRQDPGQGLRLIYYSQIVNDFQKGDIAEGYSVSREKKESFPLTVTSAQKNPTAFYLCASSFTGSNSPLHFGNGTRLTVT.

This clone showed up just a few times. This sequence joins TRBV7-2 and TRBJ1-1, with a tentative D call TRBD1 (6 bases). The CDR3 contains 12 residues. From germline, CDR1 is SGHTA and CDR2 FQGNSA. The V end lost 3 bases, the J end lost 10 bases, and 12 bases lay between the germline ends. The CDR3 loop reads CASSFGVDRAFF. The CDR3 region has the DNA TGTGCCAGCAGCTTCGGGGTGGACAGAGCTTTCTTT.

The chain recombines TRBV11-2 with TRBJ2-6; D not resolved. The V gene lost 6 bases and the J gene lost 0 bases, with 18 bases spanning the gap. The CDR3 has 18 residues. Germline V gives CDR1 SGHAT, CDR2 FQNNGV. This CDR3 is CASRTFRRSPSGANVLTF. The CDR3 region has the DNA TGTGCCAGCAGGACCTTTAGGCGGTCCCCCTCTGGGGCCAACGTCCTGACTTTC.

There are a few counts of this clone. The genes are TRBV29-1 and TRBJ2-2; possibly TRBD1 for D (5 bases). This CDR3 has 15 amino acids. CDR1 and CDR2 from the germline V gene are SQVTM and ANQGSEA. Trimming removed 6 bases from V and 5 bases from J, with 19 bases in between. CDR3 nucleotide sequence: TGCAGCGTACTGTGGGCCACAAAGGGGACCGGGGAGCTGTTTTTT. Its protein product is CSVLWATKGTGELFF.

The DNA of the CDR3 is TGCAGTGCTAGAGTACGAAGGTGCCCCCGGGCGGCCAACGTCCTGACTTTC. Protein sequence: CSARVRRCPRAANVLTF. This chain joins TRBV20-1 and TRBJ2-6, with D uncertain. This CDR3 is 17 amino acids long. CDR1 and CDR2 (germline): DFQATT, SNEGSKA (reference sequence). The ends were cut back, 1 base at V and 6 bases at J, with 19 bases in the middle.

The chain has TRBV18 and TRBJ1-1, with D hard to call. V gave up 6 bases and J gave up 4 bases, with 21 bases separating them. Germline loops: CDR1 KGHSH, CDR2 LQKENI. The CDR3 spans 16 residues. The CDR3 nucleotides are TGTGCCAGCTCGCCCAAAAGAAGGGTTATTCCCACTGAAGCTTTCTTT. Translation gives CASSPKRRVIPTEAFF.

This clone was detected many times. The chain couples TRBV5-1 to TRBJ2-1; D is perhaps TRBD2 (6 bases). Trimming pared 4 bases from V and 10 bases from J, leaving 15 bases between. Germline loops: CDR1 SGHRS, CDR2 YFSETQ. The CDR3 spans 13 residues. The CDR3 DNA sequence: TGCGCCAGCAGCGTAAATTTGGGGGGAGAGCAGTTCTTC. Protein product: CASSVNLGGEQFF.

This clone was observed at least ten times. The same CDR3 also results from other DNA sequences found in this sample. The genes are TRBV5-5 and TRBJ1-1; no clear D gene. V gave up 0 bases and J gave up 1 base, with 10 bases separating them. Germline CDR1 SGHKS, CDR2 YYEKEE (reference sequence). The CDR3 is 15 amino acids. In nucleotides, the CDR3 is TGTGCCAGCAGCTTGGAGCCAGTCCCGAACACTGAAGCTTTCTTT. Protein: CASSLEPVPNTEAFF.

This chain links TRBV3-1 with TRBJ2-5, with 8 positions matching TRBD1. The V and J ends lost 3 bases and 7 bases, in that order; junction bases with no gene match: 10. CDR3 length equals 15 residues. Germline CDR1 LGHDT, CDR2 YNNKEL (reference sequence). CDR3 nucleotides: TGTGCCAGCAGCCAGCTTACAGGGGGTAGTGGGACCCAGTACTTC. Protein: CASSQLTGGSGTQYF.

This chain joins TRBV28 and TRBJ1-2; TRBD1 aligns across 9 bases. The J segment lost 4 bases and the V segment lost 9 bases, leaving 6 bases of the junction unmatched. The CDR3 runs 13 residues. Germline CDR1 is MDHEN and CDR2 is SYDVKM. CDR3: CASQGQGIYGYTF. In DNA form, the CDR3 reads TGTGCCAGTCAGGGACAGGGCATCTATGGCTACACCTTC.

This clone came up a few times. A much larger clone is a single base away; this may be a read error. The V gene is TRBV19, the J gene TRBJ2-7, with 7 positions matching TRBD1. The germline V gene encodes CDR1 LNHDA and CDR2 SQIVND (reference sequence). This CDR3 comprises 13 residues. V shed 9 bases, J shed 2 bases, and the junction held 7 bases outside the gene matches. DNA for the CDR3: TGTGCCAGCGCCGGGACAGTTACCTACGAGCAGTACTTC. This gives the protein CASAGTVTYEQYF.

This clone was recorded at least ten times. The chain is built from TRBV2 and TRBJ1-1, with D perhaps TRBD1 (5 bases). This CDR3 spans 13 amino acids. Trimming stripped 6 bases from V and 0 bases from J, with 8 bases between. Germline CDR1 SNHLY, CDR2 FYNNEI. The CDR3: CASRDTVNTEAFF. The CDR3 coding sequence is TGTGCCAGCAGGGACACCGTGAACACTGAAGCTTTCTTT.

In its sample, this clone was seen many times. The rearrangement joins TRBV4-1 to TRBJ2-1; tentative D call: TRBD2 (7 bases). CDR1 MGHRA and CDR2 YSYEKL come from the germline V gene. Trimming took 0 bases from V and 8 from J, leaving 17 bases between them. This CDR3 contains 16 residues. The CDR3 is CASSQDLLGGRDEQFF. Written as DNA, the CDR3 is TGCGCCAGCAGCCAAGATCTACTGGGGGGGCGGGATGAGCAGTTCTTC.

The J gene is TRBJ2-7, the V gene TRBV20-1; 9 bases map to TRBD1. J lost 5 bases, V lost 1 base, and 12 bases had no gene match. Germline V gene sequence: CDR1 DFQATT, CDR2 SNEGSKA (reference sequence). The CDR3 extends over 16 amino acids. The CDR3 here is CSARGPGQGGMNEQYF. The CDR3 nucleotides read TGCAGTGCTAGAGGACCGGGACAGGGTGGTATGAACGAGCAGTACTTC.

The chain is built from TRBV4-1 and TRBJ2-1, with D unresolved. This CDR3 has 17 residues. CDR1 MGHRA and CDR2 YSYEKL come from the germline V gene. Trimming removed 4 bases at V and 7 bases at J, with 23 bases between. As DNA, the CDR3 is TGCGCCAGCAGCCCAAAATTCTCGACCCCCGTGGGGAATGAGCAGTTCTTC. It specifies CASSPKFSTPVGNEQFF.

This clone was recorded at least ten times. The chain joins TRBV18 to TRBJ1-6, with unresolved D. V dropped 5 bases and J dropped 2 bases, with 7 bases sitting between them. This CDR3 has 14 amino acids. CDR1 KGHSH and CDR2 LQKENI come from the germline V gene. CDR3 protein: CASSDNTYNSPLHF. The CDR3 DNA reads TGTGCCAGCTCAGATAACACCTATAATTCACCCCTCCACTTT.

This clone was detected once. The V gene is TRBV11-2, the J gene TRBJ2-7, with D unclear. This CDR3 comprises 13 residues. Germline CDR1 reads SGHAT; CDR2 reads FQNNGV. The ends were cut back, 1 base at V and 3 bases at J, with 7 bases in the middle. In nucleotides, the CDR3 is TGTGCCAGCAGCTTAGGACAATACTACGAGCAGTACTTC. It encodes CASSLGQYYEQYF.

This clone was seen a handful of times. A much larger clone differs by one base, so this may be a read error. The chain couples TRBV6-1 to TRBJ2-1, with D possibly being TRBD2 (5 bases). The germline V gene encodes CDR1 MNHNS and CDR2 SASEGT. The CDR3 is 12 amino acids. Trimming stripped 4 bases from V and 9 bases from J, with 10 bases between. The DNA for the CDR3 is TGTGCCAGCAGTGGAGGGTACGGTGAGCAGTTCTTC. Its protein product is CASSGGYGEQFF.

This clone was seen at least ten times. The chain links TRBV25-1 to TRBJ1-6; D remains unclear. Looked up from germline, CDR1 is MGHDK and CDR2 is SYGVNS. The CDR3 totals 14 residues. V dropped 3 bases and J dropped 5 bases, with 8 bases sitting between them. The CDR3 sequence: CASSDSPDNSPLHF. CDR3 nucleotide sequence: TGTGCCAGCAGTGACTCGCCTGATAATTCACCCCTCCACTTT.

The chain uses TRBV30 and TRBJ1-1; a possible D gene is TRBD1 (5 bases). The CDR3 extends over 14 amino acids. Trimming pared 1 base from V and 1 base from J, leaving 10 bases between. CDR1 is GTSNPN and CDR2 is SVGIG in the germline V gene (reference sequence). The CDR3 DNA is TGTGCCTGGAGTGAGGGGATTCAGAACACTGAAGCTTTCTTT. Encoded protein: CAWSEGIQNTEAFF.

Turning to this clone: At one end, the junction sequence differs from germline, possibly due to a read error. The chain is built from TRBV6-2 or TRBV6-3 and TRBJ2-6; D is undetermined. Germline values: CDR1 MNHEY, CDR2 SVGEGT. The CDR3 contains 14 residues. CDR3 in DNA: TGCGCCAGCAGTTACAGCTCTGGGGCCAACGTCCTGACTTTC. As protein: CASSYSSGANVLTF.